These 27 T cell receptor beta chains share one sample of origin, sequenced in a study of spatial heterogeneity in lung cancer. TCRdb reanalysed the 5' RACE reads using MiXCR and keeps one entry per CDR3 protein. The profile shows around 120,000 distinct CDR3 sequences, less than 15% of them singletons. Described time point: blood at routine non-recurrence follow-up after resection. No cells were sorted before sequencing. The whole RNA sequenced was extracted from tumor, nontumor lung or frozen PBMC. This sample comprised PBMCs, obtained at follow-up. The receptors originated from a male donor with early-stage non-small cell lung cancer.

In its sample, this clonotype was seen a few times. The CDR3 coding sequence is TGCAGTGCTCCCGGCATTCGTGGGGGCCAGGGAGATACGCAGTATTTT. It is translated as CSAPGIRGGQGDTQYF. The chain combines TRBV20-1 with TRBJ2-3, with a possible D match to TRBD1 (6 bases). V shed 5 bases and J shed 5 bases, with 23 bases lying between them. The germline CDR1 and CDR2 sequences are DFQATT and SNEGSKA (reference sequence). The CDR3 totals 16 residues.

This chain uses TRBV10-1 with TRBJ2-3, with D unclear. Germline V gene lookup returns CDR1 WNHNN and CDR2 SYGVQD (reference sequence). V was cut by 2 bases and J by 1 base, with 10 bases left in between. CDR3 size: 15 residues. The CDR3 reads CASSETRTRTDTQYF. CDR3 bases: TGCGCCAGCAGTGAGACGAGGACCCGCACAGATACGCAGTATTTT.

The chain uses TRBV7-8 and TRBJ2-7, with 7 nucleotides matching TRBD1. Germline CDR1 and CDR2: SGHVS and FQNEAQ. The CDR3 contains 14 residues. The V and J ends lost 5 bases and 7 bases, in that order; junction bases with no gene match: 11. CDR3 nucleotides: TGTGCCAGCAGCCTGGACAGGCGTCGGGGAGAGCAGTACTTC. Translation gives CASSLDRRRGEQYF.

For this clonotype: It is unclear where the CDR3 begins or ends on the DNA, so no DNA is shown, and the CDR3 is as TCRdb lists it. This sequence joins TRBV3-1 and TRBJ2-3; the D call of TRBD2 is as the table states it, not checked on the DNA. CDR1 is LGHDT and CDR2 is YNNKEL in the germline V gene (reference sequence). Both ends counted, the CDR3 spans 15 residues. The CDR3 is CASSQGTFGADTQYF.

The chain joins TRBV20-1 to TRBJ2-7, with D hard to call. The CDR3 runs 13 residues. Germline V gene lookup returns CDR1 DFQATT and CDR2 SNEGSKA (reference sequence). Between the trimmed V and J ends, which lost 2 bases and 0 bases, there was a span of 8 bases. The CDR3 DNA follows: TGCAGTGCTAGACGATCATCCTCCTACGAGCAGTACTTC. It encodes CSARRSSSYEQYF.

There are a few counts of this clonotype. The chain recombines TRBV20-1 with TRBJ1-1; a possible D gene is TRBD1 (5 bases). Between the trimmed V and J ends, which lost 1 base and 1 base, there was a span of 13 bases. CDR1 is DFQATT, CDR2 SNEGSKA, per germline (reference sequence). The CDR3 is made up of 15 amino acids. Written as DNA, the CDR3 is TGCAGTGCTAGAGTCCCTAAGGGGCGGAACACTGAAGCTTTCTTT. Translation: CSARVPKGRNTEAFF.

In its sample, this clonotype was seen a few times. Written as DNA, the CDR3 is TGTGCCAGCAGAAACAGGGTTCAGTACACTGAAGCTTTCTTT. This codes for CASRNRVQYTEAFF. This chain uses TRBV6-6 with TRBJ1-1, with a possible D match to TRBD1 (6 bases). Germline assignment: CDR1 MNHNY and CDR2 SVGAGI (reference sequence). This CDR3 spans 14 amino acids. Trimming took off 6 bases at V and 3 bases at J, with 14 bases between the two ends.

This clonotype was detected ten times or more. The chain combines TRBV2 with TRBJ2-7, with D possibly being TRBD1 or TRBD2 (6 bases each). The CDR3 extends over 16 amino acids. The V gene lost 5 bases and the J gene lost 4 bases, with 21 bases spanning the gap. Per the germline V gene, CDR1 is SNHLY and CDR2 is FYNNEI. The CDR3 loop is CASSSLWGASGYEQYF. The CDR3 DNA sequence: TGTGCCAGCAGTTCCTTATGGGGGGCGAGTGGTTACGAGCAGTACTTC.

This clonotype was counted at least ten times. The chain has TRBV27 and TRBJ2-3; D is uncertain. Trimming left V 2 bases short and J 7 bases short, with 13 bases between. The CDR3 is 14 residues long. Per germline, CDR1 MNHEY and CDR2 SMNVEV (reference sequence). CDR3 sequence: CASSLKAPPNTQYF. Written as DNA, the CDR3 is TGTGCCAGCAGTTTAAAGGCTCCACCGAATACGCAGTATTTT.

This chain joins TRBV12-3 or TRBV12-4 and TRBJ2-2; D perhaps matches TRBD2 (6 bases). The CDR3 contains 16 residues. V was clipped by 3 bases and J by 1 base, with 12 bases between them. CDR3 nucleotides: TGTGCCAGCAGTTTTGGAGGGACTCAGAACACCGGGGAGCTGTTTTTT. Residues: CASSFGGTQNTGELFF.

In its sample, this clonotype was seen many times. The rearrangement uses TRBV20-1 and TRBJ2-1, with 11 bases lining up with TRBD2. Germline CDR1 and CDR2: DFQATT and SNEGSKA (reference sequence). V trimming: 6 bases; J trimming: 9 bases; junction bases outside the gene matches: 13. This CDR3 comprises 15 residues. The CDR3 sequence is CSATRLAGGWGEQFF. As DNA, the CDR3 is TGCAGTGCCACCCGGCTAGCGGGGGGTTGGGGTGAGCAGTTCTTC.

This clonotype occurred many times. V is TRBV5-1 and J is TRBJ1-6; D unclear. Trimming removed 4 bases at V and 0 bases at J, with 8 bases between. CDR1 and CDR2 from the germline V gene are SGHRS and YFSETQ. The CDR3 has 15 amino acids. Here the CDR3 DNA reads TGCGCCAGCAGCAGTGATCTCTCCTATAATTCACCCCTCCACTTT. This sequence encodes CASSSDLSYNSPLHF.

The chain employs TRBV27 and TRBJ1-4; D is possibly TRBD1 (5 bases). Germline values: CDR1 MNHEY, CDR2 SMNVEV (reference sequence). The CDR3 totals 16 residues. V gave up 6 bases and J gave up 0 bases, with 14 bases separating them. The CDR3 sequence is CASRPRGTSTNEKLFF. The CDR3 nucleotides read TGTGCCAGCAGGCCACGGGGGACCTCAACTAATGAAAAACTGTTTTTT.

This clonotype was observed a handful of times. One end of the junction fails to match germline, which may point to a read error. The CDR3 here is CSARTAGAEAFF. As DNA, the CDR3 is TGCAGTGCTCGAACCGCAGGGGCTGAGGCTTTCTTT. The rearrangement uses TRBV20-1 and TRBJ1-1, with a tentative D call TRBD1 (6 bases). The CDR3 contains 12 residues. Germline lookup yields CDR1 DFQATT and CDR2 SNEGSKA (reference sequence).

This clonotype turned up a few times. The chain is built from TRBV5-1 and TRBJ2-5; D uncertain. The CDR3 runs to 14 residues. From germline, CDR1 is SGHRS and CDR2 YFSETQ. The V gene lost 0 bases and the J gene lost 1 base, with 7 bases spanning the gap. DNA of the CDR3: TGCGCCAGCAGCTTGGATCCAAGCCAAGAGACCCAGTACTTC. It is translated as CASSLDPSQETQYF.

The chain carries TRBV5-1 and TRBJ1-1, with D possibly matching TRBD1 (5 bases). Between the trimmed V and J ends, which lost 0 bases and 3 bases, there was a span of 12 bases. Germline V gene sequence: CDR1 SGHRS, CDR2 YFSETQ. This CDR3 region has 15 residues. The CDR3 nucleotides are TGCGCCAGCAGCTTGGGACACCTCAGGGACACTGAAGCTTTCTTT. This gives the protein CASSLGHLRDTEAFF.

This clonotype appeared many times. The V call is TRBV24-1, the J call TRBJ2-1; weak D call: TRBD2 (6 bases). The V and J ends lost 1 base and 7 bases respectively, with 16 bases between them. This CDR3 has 16 residues. Per germline, CDR1 KGHDR and CDR2 SFDVKD. CDR3 residues: CATSDFGGGVRNEQFF. CDR3 nucleotides: TGTGCCACCAGTGATTTTGGTGGAGGGGTCCGTAATGAGCAGTTCTTC.

This clonotype occurred a few times. This rearrangement joins TRBV29-1 to TRBJ1-1, with D perhaps TRBD1 (6 bases). V lost 0 bases to trimming and J lost 4 bases, with 12 bases between them. The CDR3 loop spans 14 amino acids. CDR1 SQVTM and CDR2 ANQGSEA come from the germline V gene. The DNA for the CDR3 is TGCAGCGTTGAAGAAGGGGGAAGGGGCACTGAAGCTTTCTTT. Its translation is CSVEEGGRGTEAFF.

The chain employs TRBV6-1 and TRBJ2-3; 8 bases are shared with TRBD1. CDR1 and CDR2 from the germline V gene are MNHNS and SASEGT. There are 14 residues in the CDR3. Unmatched junction bases numbered 6, after V lost 10 bases and J lost 0 bases. CDR3 loop: CATRGHVSTDTQYF. In DNA form, the CDR3 reads TGTGCCACCAGGGGGCACGTTAGCACAGATACGCAGTATTTT.

This clonotype was observed at least ten times. V and J are TRBV3-1 and TRBJ2-7; 12 nucleotides agree with TRBD1. V lost 1 base to trimming and J lost 6 bases; unmatched junction nucleotides: 1. Germline lookup yields CDR1 LGHDT and CDR2 YNNKEL (reference sequence). The CDR3 runs to 14 residues. The CDR3 loop is CASSQGDRGREQYF. Here the CDR3 DNA reads TGTGCCAGCAGCCAAGGGGACAGGGGGCGCGAGCAGTACTTC.

The chain is built from TRBV18 and TRBJ2-7; possibly TRBD2 for D (5 bases). Looked up from germline, CDR1 is KGHSH and CDR2 is LQKENI. This CDR3 contains 13 residues. Trimming took 5 bases from V and 0 from J, leaving 8 bases between them. CDR3 sequence reads: CASSAGVSYEQYF. The DNA of the CDR3 is TGTGCCAGCTCAGCCGGGGTCTCCTACGAGCAGTACTTC.

In this sample, this clonotype turned up a few times. The rearrangement uses TRBV7-2 and TRBJ1-4, with 9 bases identical to TRBD1. CDR3 length: 16 amino acids. CDR1 is SGHTA and CDR2 is FQGNSA in the germline V gene. The ends lost 3 bases at V and 7 bases at J; junction bases unmatched: 9. The CDR3, as DNA: TGTGCCAGCAGCTTGGGCTCGGGACAGGGTGTTGAAAAACTGTTTTTT. Residues: CASSLGSGQGVEKLFF.

This clonotype has a count of ten or more. This chain joins TRBV19 and TRBJ1-1, with TRBD1 matching 9 bases. V lost 5 bases, J lost 2 bases, and 6 bases stayed unmatched. Per germline, CDR1 LNHDA and CDR2 SQIVND (reference sequence). The CDR3 has 15 amino acids. The CDR3 nucleotides are TGTGCCAGTAGTCCTCGGACAGGGGTTAACACTGAAGCTTTCTTT. Translating gives CASSPRTGVNTEAFF. The full variable domain, completed using reference TRBV19 and TRBJ1-1, is DGGITQSPKYLFRKEGQNVTLSCEQNLNHDAMYWYRQDPGQGLRLIYYSQIVNDFQKGDIAEGYSVSREKKESFPLTVTSAQKNPTAFYLCASSPRTGVNTEAFFGQGTRLTVV.

The gene calls are TRBV18 and TRBJ2-7; D possibly corresponds to TRBD2 (6 bases). The V gene's germline CDR1 is KGHSH and CDR2 LQKENI. This CDR3 spans 13 amino acids. Between the trimmed V and J ends, which lost 3 bases and 6 bases, there was a span of 12 bases. The CDR3 coding sequence is TGTGCCAGCTCACCGGGGTCAGCGGGCGAGCAGTACTTC. It encodes CASSPGSAGEQYF.

This clonotype was seen a few times. This chain connects TRBV7-6 to TRBJ2-7; D is possibly TRBD1 (6 bases). With 5 bases removed from V and 2 bases from J, the gap between germline ends came to 13 bases. The CDR3 length is 14 residues. Germline CDR1 SGHVS, CDR2 FNYEAQ. The CDR3 nucleotides read TGTGCCAGCAGCCCACGGACAGAGGCCTACGAGCAGTACTTC. Its translation: CASSPRTEAYEQYF. Drawing the rest from reference TRBV7-6 and TRBJ2-7, the complete variable domain is GAGVSQSPRYKVTKRGQDVALRCDPISGHVSLYWYRQALGQGPEFLTYFNYEAQQDKSGLPNDRFSAERPEGSISTLTIQRTEQRDSAMYRCASSPRTEAYEQYFGPGTRLTVT.

This clonotype has a handful of counts. The rearrangement joins TRBV7-3 to TRBJ2-7; a weak D match, TRBD1 (6 bases). The germline V gene encodes CDR1 SGHTA and CDR2 FQGTGA. This CDR3 region has 13 residues. V dropped 5 bases and J dropped 2 bases, with 10 bases sitting between them. The CDR3 coding sequence is TGTGCCAGCAGCGCAGGGGTGACCTACGAGCAGTACTTC. The encoded protein is CASSAGVTYEQYF.

This clonotype was recorded at least ten times. V is TRBV11-2 and J is TRBJ1-5; 7 positions agree with TRBD1. The V segment lost 5 bases and the J segment 6 bases; nucleotides outside the gene matches: 7. Germline V gene data show CDR1 as SGHAT and CDR2 as FQNNGV. The CDR3 consists of 14 residues. The CDR3 DNA reads TGTGCCAGCAGCGCGACAGGGTACGCTCAGCCCCAGCATTTT. This gives the protein CASSATGYAQPQHF.